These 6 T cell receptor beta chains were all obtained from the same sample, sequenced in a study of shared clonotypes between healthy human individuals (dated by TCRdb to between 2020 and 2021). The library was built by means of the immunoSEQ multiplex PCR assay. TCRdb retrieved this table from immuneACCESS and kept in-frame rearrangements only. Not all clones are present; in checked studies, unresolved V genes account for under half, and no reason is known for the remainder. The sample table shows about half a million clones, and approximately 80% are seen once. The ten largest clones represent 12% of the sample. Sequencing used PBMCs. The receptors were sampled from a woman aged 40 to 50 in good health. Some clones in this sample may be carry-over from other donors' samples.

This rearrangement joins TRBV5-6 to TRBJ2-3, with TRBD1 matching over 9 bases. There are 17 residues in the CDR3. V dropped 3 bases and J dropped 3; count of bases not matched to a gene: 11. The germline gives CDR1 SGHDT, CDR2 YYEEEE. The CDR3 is CASSYRQGGGLTDTQYF. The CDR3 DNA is TGTGCCAGCAGCTATAGACAGGGGGGAGGGTTGACAGATACGCAGTATTTT.

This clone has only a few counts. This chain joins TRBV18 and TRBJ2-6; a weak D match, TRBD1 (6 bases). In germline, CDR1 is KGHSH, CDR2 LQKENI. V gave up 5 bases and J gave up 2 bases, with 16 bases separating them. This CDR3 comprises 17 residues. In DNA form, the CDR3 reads TGTGCCAGCTCATCGAGCAGGGGAGTTACTGGGGCCAACGTCCTGACTTTC. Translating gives CASSSSRGVTGANVLTF.

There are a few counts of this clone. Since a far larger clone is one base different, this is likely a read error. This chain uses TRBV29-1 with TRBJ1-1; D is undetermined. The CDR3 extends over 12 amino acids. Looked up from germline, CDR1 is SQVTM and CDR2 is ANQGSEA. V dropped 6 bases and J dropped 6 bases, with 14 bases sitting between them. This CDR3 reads CSVSLGRAEAFF. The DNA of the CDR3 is TGCAGCGTGAGTTTAGGGAGAGCTGAAGCTTTCTTT.

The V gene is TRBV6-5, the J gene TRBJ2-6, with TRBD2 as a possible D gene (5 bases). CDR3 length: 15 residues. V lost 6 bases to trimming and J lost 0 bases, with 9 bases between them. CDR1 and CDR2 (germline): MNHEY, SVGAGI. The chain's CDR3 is CASRPRGSGANVLTF. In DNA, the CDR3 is TGTGCCAGCAGACCTCGGGGCTCTGGGGCCAACGTCCTGACTTTC.

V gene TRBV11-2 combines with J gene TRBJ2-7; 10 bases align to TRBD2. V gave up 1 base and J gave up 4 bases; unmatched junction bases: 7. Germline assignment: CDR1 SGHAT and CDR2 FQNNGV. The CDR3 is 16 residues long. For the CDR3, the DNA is TGTGCCAGCAGCTTAGGGGCTAGCGGGAGTGGGTACGAGCAGTACTTC. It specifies CASSLGASGSGYEQYF.

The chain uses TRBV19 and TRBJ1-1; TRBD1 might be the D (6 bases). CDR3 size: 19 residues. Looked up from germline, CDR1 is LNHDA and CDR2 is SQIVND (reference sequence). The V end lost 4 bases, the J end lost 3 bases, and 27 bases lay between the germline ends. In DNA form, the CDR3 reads TGTGCCAGTAGTACCCGTCCAGGGGCCGGGGTGATGTTCTACACTGAAGCTTTCTTT. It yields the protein CASSTRPGAGVMFYTEAFF. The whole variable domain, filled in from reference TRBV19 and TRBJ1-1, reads DGGITQSPKYLFRKEGQNVTLSCEQNLNHDAMYWYRQDPGQGLRLIYYSQIVNDFQKGDIAEGYSVSREKKESFPLTVTSAQKNPTAFYLCASSTRPGAGVMFYTEAFFGQGTRLTVV.